The 25 T cell receptor beta chains in this list originate from one sample, sequenced in a study of cytomegalovirus exposure and HLA in healthy donors. Sequenced by immunoSEQ multiplex PCR; TCRdb stores in-frame clones only, minus some. The data contain around 150,000 clones, under 90% of them singletons. Input material: PBMCs. The receptors were gathered from a man aged 18 to 29 in good health and CMV-seropositive.

The chain is built from TRBV2 and TRBJ2-3, with a tentative D call TRBD1 (6 bases). The CDR3 is 14 amino acids. Germline CDR1 SNHLY, CDR2 FYNNEI. Between the trimmed V and J ends, which lost 6 bases and 0 bases, there was a span of 10 bases. CDR3: CASSQDSSTDTQYF. CDR3 coding DNA: TGTGCCAGCAGCCAGGACAGCAGCACAGATACGCAGTATTTT.

Notes on this clone: Here the CDR3 omits its conserved ending phenylalanine or tryptophan, so a read error is the likely source. Because the CDR3's place on the DNA is in doubt, the DNA is left out and the CDR3 is given as listed by TCRdb. J is TRBJ1-2 and V is TRBV6-4; the table's TRBD1 call for D was not verified on the DNA. The length of the CDR3 is 12 amino acids, counting both ends. Germline CDR1 is MRHNA and CDR2 is SNTAGT. CDR3 protein: CASRNTDTNLRR.

V is TRBV30 and J is TRBJ2-6; TRBD1 matches at 8 bases. V was clipped by 2 bases and J by 1 base; unmatched bases: 10. CDR1 is GTSNPN and CDR2 is SVGIG in the germline V gene (reference sequence). The CDR3 has 18 residues. The CDR3 protein is CAWSLVGQGASGANVLTF. The CDR3 bases are TGTGCCTGGAGTCTCGTCGGACAGGGAGCATCTGGGGCCAACGTCCTGACTTTC.

The chain recombines TRBV7-9 with TRBJ2-7, with 7 positions matching TRBD1. The CDR3 contains 15 residues. Germline values: CDR1 SEHNR, CDR2 FQNEAQ (reference sequence). V dropped 1 base and J dropped 6; count of bases not matched to a gene: 9. The CDR3 spells CASSLVSRTGSEQYF. As DNA, the CDR3 is TGTGCCAGCAGCTTAGTCTCCCGGACAGGATCCGAGCAGTACTTC. The complete variable domain, with remaining parts taken from reference TRBV7-9 and TRBJ2-7, reads DTGVSQNPRHKITKRGQNVTFRCDPISEHNRLYWYRQTLGQGPEFLTYFQNEAQLEKSRLLSDRFSAERPKGSFSTLEIQRTEQGDSAMYLCASSLVSRTGSEQYFGPGTRLTVT.

The chain is built from TRBV5-4 and TRBJ2-1, with TRBD2 identical over 13 bases. Germline CDR1 and CDR2: SGHNT and YYREEE (reference sequence). The CDR3 is made up of 15 amino acids. V shed 2 bases, J shed 8 bases, and the junction held 4 bases outside the gene matches. For the CDR3, the DNA is TGTGCCAGCAGCTTAAGGACTAGCGGGAGTGATGAGCAGTTCTTC. It encodes CASSLRTSGSDEQFF.

The chain uses TRBV27 and TRBJ1-2; 8 positions match TRBD1. The CDR3 spans 18 residues. Trimming at V came to 0 bases and at J to 0 bases, leaving 9 bases not matched to a gene. Per germline, CDR1 MNHEY and CDR2 SMNVEV (reference sequence). CDR3 bases: TGTGCCAGCAGTTTATCCTTACGACAGGGGCCGACTAACTATGGCTACACCTTC. Its protein is CASSLSLRQGPTNYGYTF.

This clone was detected only once. The chain recombines TRBV9 with TRBJ2-1; 9 bases align to TRBD2. Trimming cost V 0 bases and J 2 bases; bases outside gene matches: 0. The CDR3 totals 15 residues. Germline V gene lookup returns CDR1 SGDLS and CDR2 YYNGEE. In nucleotides, the CDR3 is TGTGCCAGCAGCGTAGTAGCGGGGGCCTACAATGAGCAGTTCTTC. The encoded protein is CASSVVAGAYNEQFF.

The rearrangement uses TRBV25-1 and TRBJ1-1, with TRBD1 as a possible D gene (6 bases). Germline V gives CDR1 MGHDK, CDR2 SYGVNS. V shed 6 bases and J shed 1 base, with 12 bases lying between them. The CDR3 loop spans 14 amino acids. The CDR3 protein is CASRSPGQNTEAFF. As DNA, the CDR3 is TGTGCCAGCAGGTCACCGGGACAGAACACTGAAGCTTTCTTT.

The chain carries TRBV5-8 and TRBJ1-1; a possible D gene is TRBD1 (6 bases). The germline V and J ends were trimmed by 3 bases and 0 bases, with 9 bases remaining between them. CDR3 length: 14 amino acids. CDR1 and CDR2 (germline): SGHTS, YDEGEE. CDR3: CASSYRELNTEAFF. As DNA, the CDR3 is TGTGCCAGCAGCTACAGGGAATTGAACACTGAAGCTTTCTTT.

This rearrangement joins TRBV27 to TRBJ2-1; 9 bases map to TRBD1. The CDR3 has 15 residues. From germline, CDR1 is MNHEY and CDR2 SMNVEV (reference sequence). V was clipped by 5 bases and J by 7 bases; unmatched bases: 9. The CDR3 DNA sequence: TGTGCCAGCAGTCGTCCGGGACAGGGTGTAAATGAGCAGTTCTTC. This translates into CASSRPGQGVNEQFF.

This sequence joins TRBV11-2 and TRBJ2-7, with 8 nucleotides matching TRBD2. The J segment lost 6 bases and the V segment lost 3 bases, leaving 10 bases of the junction unmatched. The length of the CDR3 is 15 residues. The germline V gene encodes CDR1 SGHAT and CDR2 FQNNGV. The CDR3: CASSFERGLVVEQYF. In DNA, the CDR3 is TGTGCCAGCAGCTTTGAACGGGGACTAGTAGTCGAGCAGTACTTC. Filled out from reference TRBV11-2 and TRBJ2-7, the complete variable domain reads EAGVAQSPRYKIIEKRQSVAFWCNPISGHATLYWYQQILGQGPKLLIQFQNNGVVDDSQLPKDRFSAERLKGVDSTLKIQPAKLEDSAVYLCASSFERGLVVEQYFGPGTRLTVT.

The chain is built from TRBV5-1 and TRBJ2-7; perhaps TRBD1 as D (5 bases). Germline lookup yields CDR1 SGHRS and CDR2 YFSETQ. CDR3 length: 14 residues. V shed 1 base and J shed 4 bases, with 12 bases lying between them. CDR3 region: CASSLFQGFYEQYF. CDR3 DNA sequence: TGCGCCAGCAGCTTGTTCCAGGGCTTTTACGAGCAGTACTTC.

The genes are TRBV6-1 and TRBJ2-1, with TRBD2 matching 9 bases. Germline assignment: CDR1 MNHNS and CDR2 SASEGT. This CDR3 comprises 16 residues. V lost 4 bases to trimming and J lost 4 bases; unmatched junction nucleotides: 8. The CDR3 sequence is CASSVSLAGFYNEQFF. CDR3 sequence (DNA): TGTGCCAGCAGTGTATCCCTAGCGGGATTTTACAATGAGCAGTTCTTC.

The chain recombines TRBV28 with TRBJ1-2; 12 nucleotides agree with TRBD1. The germline V gene encodes CDR1 MDHEN and CDR2 SYDVKM. There are 15 residues in the CDR3. J lost 4 bases, V lost 5 bases, and 5 bases had no gene match. CDR3 DNA sequence: TGTGCCAGCAGTCGGCCGGGACAGGGGGCCTATGGCTACACCTTC. This codes for CASSRPGQGAYGYTF.

The chain has TRBV7-3 and TRBJ2-3, with 13 bases lining up with TRBD2. After removal of 6 bases from V and 2 bases from J, the junction contained 5 bases not matched to a gene. Looked up from germline, CDR1 is SGHTA and CDR2 is FQGTGA. The CDR3 has 16 amino acids. The CDR3 is CASSLGLAGATDTQYF. The CDR3 DNA follows: TGTGCCAGCAGTCTTGGACTAGCGGGAGCCACAGATACGCAGTATTTT.

V and J are TRBV7-3 and TRBJ2-1; 10 nucleotides agree with TRBD2. The V gene end was trimmed by 5 bases and the J gene end by 8 bases; junction bases not matched to a gene: 12. The CDR3 runs 16 residues. The germline V gene has CDR1 SGHTA and CDR2 FQGTGA. CDR3 bases: TGTGCCAGCAGCCCGAAAGCGGGAGGGCCTAGGGATGAGCAGTTCTTC. Its protein product is CASSPKAGGPRDEQFF.

This sequence joins TRBV5-1 and TRBJ2-7; D is perhaps TRBD1 (7 bases). V was cut by 4 bases and J by 4 bases, with 15 bases left in between. From germline, CDR1 is SGHRS and CDR2 YFSETQ. The CDR3 length is 14 residues. CDR3 sequence reads: CASSSSTGRYEQYF. CDR3 in DNA: TGCGCCAGCAGCAGCTCGACAGGGAGGTACGAGCAGTACTTC.

This chain connects TRBV19 to TRBJ1-4; the D is unclear. Germline V CDR1 and CDR2: LNHDA, SQIVND (reference sequence). Trimming removed 4 bases from V and 8 bases from J, with 14 bases in between. The CDR3 contains 14 residues. The CDR3 coding sequence is TGTGCCAGTAGTACCCCTGCGGAGTTCGAAAAACTGTTTTTT. It encodes CASSTPAEFEKLFF.

The CDR3 here is CASREPGQGYNEQFF. The CDR3 nucleotides are TGTGCCAGCAGGGAGCCGGGACAGGGATACAATGAGCAGTTCTTC. The V and J genes are TRBV2 and TRBJ2-1; TRBD1 matches at 9 bases. The length of the CDR3 is 15 residues. Germline assignment: CDR1 SNHLY and CDR2 FYNNEI. With V trimmed by 6 bases and J by 4 bases, 7 bases remained unmatched.

CDR3 protein: CASSSPGGIGTYNEQFF. CDR3 in DNA: TGTGCCAGCAGCTCCCCCGGGGGGATAGGGACATACAATGAGCAGTTCTTC. This chain connects TRBV5-4 to TRBJ2-1; D might be TRBD2 (7 bases). The CDR3 covers 17 residues. Trimming removed 3 bases from V and 4 bases from J, with 20 bases in between. Germline V gene sequence: CDR1 SGHNT, CDR2 YYREEE (reference sequence).

The chain links TRBV6-6 to TRBJ2-5; 9 bases line up with TRBD1. Trimming cost V 1 base and J 0 bases; bases outside gene matches: 3. CDR1 and CDR2 (germline): MNHNY, SVGAGI (reference sequence). This CDR3 spans 16 amino acids. The DNA of the CDR3 is TGTGCCAGCAGTTACTTCACAGGGGGCTACCAAGAGACCCAGTACTTC. This translates into CASSYFTGGYQETQYF.

The V gene is TRBV4-1, the J gene TRBJ2-3; D is possibly TRBD2 (6 bases). The CDR3 has 16 residues. Trimming pared 0 bases from V and 1 base from J, leaving 11 bases between. Per the germline V gene, CDR1 is MGHRA and CDR2 is YSYEKL. DNA of the CDR3: TGCGCCAGCAGCCAAGAACGCTGGGGGGGCACAGATACGCAGTATTTT. Translation gives CASSQERWGGTDTQYF.

The V gene is TRBV5-6, the J gene TRBJ2-1; D gene unclear. This CDR3 is built from 13 residues. Per the germline V gene, CDR1 is SGHDT and CDR2 is YYEEEE. The V and J ends lost 6 bases and 6 bases respectively, with 13 bases between them. CDR3 amino acids: CASTPRLGNEQFF. Here the CDR3 DNA reads TGTGCCAGCACCCCCAGGCTGGGCAATGAGCAGTTCTTC.

In this sample, this clone turned up once. The rearrangement joins TRBV5-1 to TRBJ2-7; TRBD2 matches at 7 bases. CDR3 length equals 15 residues. The J segment lost 3 bases and the V segment lost 1 base, leaving 7 bases of the junction unmatched. CDR1 is SGHRS, CDR2 YFSETQ, per germline. CDR3 loop: CASSLSRGSFYEQYF. The CDR3, as DNA: TGCGCCAGCAGCTTGTCCCGCGGGAGCTTCTACGAGCAGTACTTC.

CDR3 DNA: TGCGCCAGCAACCCTAGCGGAGTCCGACCCAATGAGCAGTTCTTC. Translating gives CASNPSGVRPNEQFF. This rearrangement joins TRBV5-1 to TRBJ2-1; TRBD2 matches 7 bases. V was pared by 6 bases and J by 6 bases, with 12 bases of the junction left unmatched. CDR3 length: 15 residues. Germline V gene sequence: CDR1 SGHRS, CDR2 YFSETQ.